These 9 T cell receptor beta chains came from one sample sequenced in a study of blood T cell repertoires in COVID-19. Assay used: immunoSEQ multiplex PCR; TCRdb lists only in-frame clones, some missing. This table holds around 260,000 clones, 75% to 95% found once. Sequencing was done on a sample of PBMCs or T cells enriched from blood (not recorded which). All receptors derive from a woman aged 30 to 39 who had recovered from COVID-19.

The rearrangement links TRBV6-5 to TRBJ2-5; the D gene is possibly TRBD2 (5 bases). Germline CDR1 and CDR2: MNHEY and SVGAGI. Deletions cut 6 bases from V and 0 bases from J, with 8 bases between. The CDR3 spans 13 residues. Written as DNA, the CDR3 is TGTGCCAGCAGCAAACTAGACCAAGAGACCCAGTACTTC. Protein sequence: CASSKLDQETQYF.

This clone has a single count. V usage is TRBV2 and J usage is TRBJ1-1, with D possibly being TRBD1 (6 bases). The CDR3 contains 18 residues. Germline CDR1 and CDR2: SNHLY and FYNNEI. V lost 5 bases and J 0 bases, leaving 22 bases between the germline ends. The CDR3 sequence: CASSPPGHFLGMNTEAFF. The CDR3 DNA reads TGTGCCAGCAGTCCACCGGGACACTTCTTAGGCATGAACACTGAAGCTTTCTTT.

This sequence joins TRBV27 and TRBJ1-4; perhaps TRBD1 as D (6 bases). The CDR3 spans 15 residues. Germline V gene sequence: CDR1 MNHEY, CDR2 SMNVEV (reference sequence). The V gene lost 2 bases and the J gene lost 4 bases, with 11 bases spanning the gap. The CDR3 loop is CASSLTGWNNEKLFF. The CDR3 coding sequence is TGTGCCAGCAGTTTAACAGGGTGGAATAATGAAAAACTGTTTTTT. Complete variable domain (other parts from reference TRBV27 and TRBJ1-4): EAQVTQNPRYLITVTGKKLTVTCSQNMNHEYMSWYRQDPGLGLRQIYYSMNVEVTDKGDVPEGYKVSRKEKRNFPLILESPSPNQTSLYFCASSLTGWNNEKLFFGSGTQLSVL.

The CDR3 sequence is CASSLRQGDTEAFF. CDR3 nucleotide sequence: TGCGCCAGCAGCCTTCGACAGGGGGACACTGAAGCTTTCTTT. The V gene is TRBV5-1, the J gene TRBJ1-1; TRBD1 agrees at 9 bases. The germline V gene encodes CDR1 SGHRS and CDR2 YFSETQ. The V and J ends lost 4 bases and 3 bases, in that order; junction bases with no gene match: 4. This CDR3 region has 14 residues.

The chain uses TRBV27 and TRBJ1-2; tentative D call: TRBD1 (5 bases). Germline-derived CDR1 and CDR2 are MNHEY and SMNVEV (reference sequence). This CDR3 spans 14 amino acids. With 7 bases removed from V and 7 bases from J, the gap between germline ends came to 19 bases. This chain's CDR3 is CASTERGGVVGYTF. CDR3 nucleotide sequence: TGTGCCAGCACCGAAAGGGGAGGGGTGGTTGGCTACACCTTC.

J is TRBJ1-4 and V is TRBV15; 7 nucleotides match TRBD1. V was pared by 7 bases and J by 3 bases, with 8 bases of the junction left unmatched. This CDR3 contains 15 residues. Germline assignment: CDR1 LNHNV and CDR2 YYDKDF (reference sequence). The CDR3 sequence: CATIPHRGANEKLFF. CDR3 nucleotide sequence: TGTGCCACCATCCCGCACAGGGGTGCTAATGAAAAACTGTTTTTT.

The chain joins TRBV4-1 to TRBJ2-2; perhaps TRBD1 as D (6 bases). Germline-derived CDR1 and CDR2 are MGHRA and YSYEKL. This CDR3 is built from 17 residues. Trimming shortened V by 4 bases and J by 2 bases, and 17 bases separated the two germline ends. The CDR3 nucleotides are TGCGCCAGCAGCCGGACCCCCGGGACATCTAACACCGGGGAGCTGTTTTTT. It specifies CASSRTPGTSNTGELFF.

The CDR3 is CASSPLAGGPGNEQYF. Here the CDR3 DNA reads TGTGCCAGCAGCCCGTTAGCCGGAGGGCCGGGCAACGAGCAGTACTTC. The rearrangement links TRBV7-9 to TRBJ2-7; D possibly corresponds to TRBD2 (6 bases). The germline gives CDR1 SEHNR, CDR2 FQNEAQ (reference sequence). V lost 5 bases and J lost 5, with 22 bases in between. The CDR3 runs to 16 residues. Full variable domain (rest looked up from reference TRBV7-9 and TRBJ2-7): DTGVSQNPRHKITKRGQNVTFRCDPISEHNRLYWYRQTLGQGPEFLTYFQNEAQLEKSRLLSDRFSAERPKGSFSTLEIQRTEQGDSAMYLCASSPLAGGPGNEQYFGPGTRLTVT.

The sample holds a few counts of this clone. The gene calls are TRBV24-1 and TRBJ2-2; 14 bases are shared with TRBD2. Germline lookup yields CDR1 KGHDR and CDR2 SFDVKD. The CDR3 runs to 17 residues. With V trimmed by 4 bases and J by 6 bases, 6 bases remained unmatched. Written as DNA, the CDR3 is TGTGCCACCAGTGAGGGTCCGACTAGCGGGAGGGCCGGGGAGCTGTTTTTT. As protein: CATSEGPTSGRAGELFF.